The entry below gives a single T cell receptor (beta chain) sequence along with its context. Its target is unknown. Then a second PCR, running roughly 7 to 11 cycles, was carried out with a sample-barcoded 5' primer and a J-beta primer mix. TCRdb analysed the 5' RACE reads with MiXCR anew, one entry per CDR3 protein. This sample has about 1.5 million distinct CDR3 sequences, with 42% found just once. These data belong to a study of blood T cells in healthy people across ages. Whole-study context: Capturing about one barcoded beta molecule per two T cells was achieved by template switching.

The study, taken as a whole, reports: Age showed a roughly linear inverse relationship with TCR beta diversity per million T cells.

Trimming cost V 3 bases and J 10 bases; bases outside gene matches: 7. Per the germline V gene, CDR1 is MNHEY and CDR2 is SMNVEV (reference sequence). This CDR3 has 15 amino acids. Source material: blood. V is TRBV27 and J is TRBJ1-6, with TRBD1 matching over 9 bases. The clonotype was recovered from a woman between 18 and 29 years old in good health. The CDR3 bases are TGTGCCAGCAGTTTTGGCCGGACAGGGGAGTCACCCCTCCACTTT. Protein sequence: CASSFGRTGESPLHF.